This entry concerns a single T cell receptor (beta chain). Its antigen is not identified. Generated by immunoSEQ multiplex PCR, the TCRdb table keeps only in-frame clones and is missing some. The table records over 85,000 clones, less than 90% of them present only once. Germline loops: CDR1 LGHNA, CDR2 YSLEER. The V and J ends lost 4 bases and 3 bases respectively, with 11 bases between them. CDR3 length equals 14 residues. These data come from a study of T cell responses to AZD1222 COVID-19 vaccine. Study-wide points: Close to half of spike-specific TCRs reportedly recognize unmutated variant regions. Scientists sampled the repertoires only once the peak T cell response had passed. At baseline, seropositivity was found in only 6 or 7 AZD1222 recipients. Spike-specific TCR breadth rose after two AZD1222 doses, and depth rose as well.

This receptor was obtained from an adult in good health. The source was peripheral blood, collected on day 0 of AZD1222 vaccination. V and J are TRBV4-3 and TRBJ2-3; no firm D call. The CDR3 DNA reads as TGCGCCAGCAGCCTCGGGCTAGGGACAGATACGCAGTATTTT. Protein product: CASSLGLGTDTQYF.